These 25 T cell receptor beta chains were sequenced from one sample in a study of blood T cell repertoires in COVID-19. Only in-frame clones appear in the TCRdb table, and some are missing; sequencing was by immunoSEQ multiplex PCR. The sample lists some 350,000 clones, about 90% seen once, with roughly 3.5% in the top ten. Material: peripheral blood. The source of these receptors is a woman between 18 and 29 years old who had recovered from COVID-19.

The gene calls are TRBV18 and TRBJ2-1; D is perhaps TRBD2 (6 bases). Trimming removed 0 bases at V and 7 bases at J, with 13 bases between. The CDR3 sequence is 15 residues long. CDR1 is KGHSH and CDR2 is LQKENI in the germline V gene. Here the CDR3 reads CASSPPSKGRNEQFF. CDR3 in DNA: TGTGCCAGCTCACCACCGTCGAAGGGGAGGAATGAGCAGTTCTTC.

V gene TRBV6-5 combines with J gene TRBJ2-5; tentative D call: TRBD2 (5 bases). The CDR3 has 16 residues. Looked up from germline, CDR1 is MNHEY and CDR2 is SVGAGI. The V end lost 2 bases, the J end lost 0 bases, and 13 bases lay between the germline ends. CDR3 nucleotide sequence: TGTGCCAGCAGTTACCGGGGATATCAGTACCAAGAGACCCAGTACTTC. It specifies CASSYRGYQYQETQYF.

The chain uses TRBV19 and TRBJ1-2; no reliable D call. The ends were cut back, 2 bases at V and 4 bases at J, with 11 bases in the middle. Germline V gene data show CDR1 as LNHDA and CDR2 as SQIVND (reference sequence). The CDR3 covers 14 residues. As DNA, the CDR3 is TGTGCCAGTAGTATAATTCGGGGAGGCTATGGCTACACCTTC. This translates into CASSIIRGGYGYTF.

The rearrangement uses TRBV27 and TRBJ2-7; 7 nucleotides align to TRBD1. The CDR3 is made up of 13 amino acids. V lost 6 bases and J lost 4; bases outside the gene matches: 6. The germline V gene encodes CDR1 MNHEY and CDR2 SMNVEV (reference sequence). CDR3 in amino acids: CASRAGGTYEQYV. The CDR3 region has the DNA TGTGCCAGCAGGGCAGGGGGTACGTACGAGCAGTACGTC.

The CDR3 DNA is TGTGCCAGCAGCCATTTAGCGGGAGGGCGTAGCACAGATACGCAGTATTTT. Translated: CASSHLAGGRSTDTQYF. This chain joins TRBV14 and TRBJ2-3, with 11 bases fitting TRBD2. The germline CDR1 and CDR2 sequences are SGHDN and FVKESK. This CDR3 has 17 residues. The J segment lost 0 bases and the V segment lost 3 bases, leaving 5 bases of the junction unmatched. Variable domain in full (rest from reference TRBV14 and TRBJ2-3): EAGVTQFPSHSVIEKGQTVTLRCDPISGHDNLYWYRRVMGKEIKFLLHFVKESKQDESGMPNNRFLAERTGGTYSTLKVQPAELEDSGVYFCASSHLAGGRSTDTQYFGPGTRLTVL.

The J gene is TRBJ2-7, the V gene TRBV11-2; TRBD2 aligns across 12 bases. V lost 5 bases to trimming and J lost 1 base; unmatched junction nucleotides: 3. From germline, CDR1 is SGHAT and CDR2 FQNNGV. This CDR3 region has 15 residues. In nucleotides, the CDR3 is TGTGCCAGCAGCACGACTAGCGGGGGTTCCTACGAGCAGTACGTC. Amino acid sequence: CASSTTSGGSYEQYV.

The genes are TRBV5-1 and TRBJ1-1; TRBD1 agrees at 9 bases. V was clipped by 4 bases and J by 3 bases; unmatched bases: 4. CDR3 length: 14 residues. Germline values: CDR1 SGHRS, CDR2 YFSETQ. Here the CDR3 reads CASSQGTGHTEAFF. The CDR3 DNA follows: TGCGCCAGCAGCCAAGGGACAGGGCACACTGAAGCTTTCTTT.

J is TRBJ2-5 and V is TRBV4-1; 9 bases are shared with TRBD1. V lost 1 base and J lost 5; bases outside the gene matches: 8. The germline gives CDR1 MGHRA, CDR2 YSYEKL. The CDR3 runs 16 residues. The CDR3 sequence is CASSQGWGQGGETQYF. The CDR3 region has the DNA TGCGCCAGCAGCCAAGGTTGGGGACAGGGAGGGGAGACCCAGTACTTC.

The V and J genes are TRBV11-2 and TRBJ2-3; 12 nucleotides match TRBD2. Germline-derived CDR1 and CDR2 are SGHAT and FQNNGV. The ends lost 5 bases at V and 3 bases at J; junction bases unmatched: 6. This CDR3 spans 16 amino acids. CDR3 residues: CASSAGTSGFTDTQYF. The DNA for the CDR3 is TGTGCCAGCAGCGCCGGGACTAGCGGGTTTACAGATACGCAGTATTTT.

The chain has TRBV6-1 and TRBJ1-1, with D maybe TRBD1 (6 bases). V shed 2 bases and J shed 0 bases, with 10 bases lying between them. CDR3 size: 15 residues. Germline CDR1 and CDR2: MNHNS and SASEGT. CDR3 sequence reads: CASSERGTVNTEAFF. CDR3 DNA: TGTGCCAGCAGTGAAAGGGGGACGGTGAACACTGAAGCTTTCTTT.

The chain has TRBV18 and TRBJ2-1; tentatively, D is TRBD2 (6 bases). The CDR3 runs 14 residues. The ends were cut back, 6 bases at V and 3 bases at J, with 12 bases in the middle. The germline V gene encodes CDR1 KGHSH and CDR2 LQKENI. For the CDR3, the DNA is TGTGCCAGCTCCGAGGCAGCGGGCTACAATGAGCAGTTCTTC. This gives the protein CASSEAAGYNEQFF.

The chain links TRBV19 to TRBJ1-4; D is ambiguous. Germline CDR1 LNHDA, CDR2 SQIVND (reference sequence). CDR3 length: 15 residues. V lost 3 bases and J lost 3, with 11 bases in between. In nucleotides, the CDR3 is TGTGCCAGTAGTATCCGACGGACTTCTAATGAAAAACTGTTTTTT. Translation gives CASSIRRTSNEKLFF.

The V and J genes are TRBV5-1 and TRBJ1-2; TRBD1 is a possible D gene (6 bases). This CDR3 region has 16 residues. Germline V gene data show CDR1 as SGHRS and CDR2 as YFSETQ. The V gene lost 0 bases and the J gene lost 1 base, with 13 bases spanning the gap. The DNA of the CDR3 is TGCGCCAGCAGCTTGGGTGAGCAGGGGATTAACTATGGCTACACCTTC. This translates into CASSLGEQGINYGYTF.

The chain is built from TRBV30 and TRBJ1-1; TRBD1 might be the D (5 bases). The CDR3 runs 13 residues. Germline-derived CDR1 and CDR2 are GTSNPN and SVGIG (reference sequence). Trimming shortened V by 5 bases and J by 3 bases, and 13 bases separated the two germline ends. CDR3 nucleotides: TGTGCCTGGCAGGGCGCGGGGTACACTGAAGCTTTCTTT. Protein product: CAWQGAGYTEAFF. Full variable domain (outside the CDR3, taken from reference TRBV30 and TRBJ1-1): SQTIHQWPATLVQPVGSPLSLECTVEGTSNPNLYWYRQAAGRGLQLLFYSVGIGQISSEVPQNLSASRPQDRQFILSSKKLLLSDSGFYLCAWQGAGYTEAFFGQGTRLTVV.

A single count supports this clone. The genes are TRBV19 and TRBJ2-7; maybe TRBD1 (6 bases). The CDR3 length is 14 residues. Trimming took off 6 bases at V and 2 bases at J, with 14 bases between the two ends. The V gene's germline CDR1 is LNHDA and CDR2 SQIVND (reference sequence). This CDR3 reads CASRAQGRAYEQYV. CDR3 bases: TGTGCCAGTAGGGCCCAGGGGCGTGCCTACGAGCAGTACGTC.

V usage is TRBV27 and J usage is TRBJ1-2; 10 bases fit TRBD1. Germline lookup yields CDR1 MNHEY and CDR2 SMNVEV (reference sequence). This CDR3 is built from 14 residues. Losses at the gene ends were 5 bases for V and 9 bases for J; bases not matched to a gene: 9. The CDR3 nucleotides read TGTGCCAGCAGTCGGGACAGGGGAGGTCAACGCTACACCTTC. Translation: CASSRDRGGQRYTF.

The chain uses TRBV5-4 and TRBJ2-7; 8 nucleotides line up with TRBD1. Trimming cost V 4 bases and J 6 bases; bases outside gene matches: 6. The CDR3 runs to 13 residues. Germline V gene data show CDR1 as SGHNT and CDR2 as YYREEE (reference sequence). CDR3 amino acids: CASSVDRVGEQYV. The CDR3 DNA reads TGTGCCAGCAGCGTGGACAGGGTGGGCGAGCAGTACGTC.

The chain uses TRBV7-2 and TRBJ1-1, with 8 nucleotides matching TRBD1. Germline loops: CDR1 SGHTA, CDR2 FQGNSA. This CDR3 has 14 residues. Germline trimming cut 6 bases from V and 6 bases from J; bases unmatched to any gene: 9. The CDR3 sequence is CASRQTGGSSEAFF. The CDR3 bases are TGTGCCAGCAGGCAAACAGGGGGGTCTTCTGAAGCTTTCTTT.

The CDR3 reads CASSQSLLAGAQETQYF. The CDR3, as DNA: TGCGCCAGCAGCCAATCCCTTTTAGCGGGAGCTCAAGAGACCCAGTACTTC. V usage is TRBV4-3 and J usage is TRBJ2-5; 9 bases are shared with TRBD2. CDR1 is LGHNA, CDR2 YSLEER, per germline. The CDR3 has 17 residues. Losses at the gene ends were 2 bases for V and 2 bases for J; bases not matched to a gene: 9.

CDR3 sequence: CASSVAGTSVNEQFF. CDR3 DNA sequence: TGTGCCAGCAGCGTAGCCGGGACTAGCGTCAATGAGCAGTTCTTC. V is TRBV9 and J is TRBJ2-1; TRBD2 matches 10 bases. With 0 bases clipped from V and 6 bases from J, the junction kept 3 bases outside the gene matches. The CDR3 is made up of 15 amino acids. In germline, CDR1 is SGDLS, CDR2 YYNGEE.

The chain couples TRBV30 to TRBJ1-1, with D maybe TRBD1 (6 bases). Trimming shortened V by 2 bases and J by 9 bases, and 10 bases separated the two germline ends. The CDR3 spans 11 residues. Germline lookup yields CDR1 GTSNPN and CDR2 SVGIG (reference sequence). The DNA of the CDR3 is TGTGCCTGGAGTACCACAGGGAAAGCTTTCTTT. Translated: CAWSTTGKAFF.

V is TRBV27 and J is TRBJ2-1, with D possibly TRBD2 on 5 matching bases. The V gene's germline CDR1 is MNHEY and CDR2 SMNVEV (reference sequence). The CDR3 covers 12 residues. Between the trimmed V and J ends, which lost 4 bases and 10 bases, there was a span of 11 bases. The CDR3 DNA follows: TGTGCCAGCAGTTCAACTAGAGGCGAGCAGTTCTTC. Its translation is CASSSTRGEQFF.

This sequence joins TRBV2 and TRBJ2-3, with TRBD2 matching 12 bases. CDR3 length: 16 residues. The J segment lost 0 bases and the V segment lost 5 bases, leaving 3 bases of the junction unmatched. Germline V lookup: CDR1 SNHLY, CDR2 FYNNEI. CDR3 in DNA: TGTGCCAGCAGTCCAGGGACTAGCGGGAGCACAGATACGCAGTATTTT. Translation: CASSPGTSGSTDTQYF.

The rearrangement joins TRBV19 to TRBJ2-1, with D possibly TRBD1 on 6 matching bases. Germline-derived CDR1 and CDR2 are LNHDA and SQIVND (reference sequence). The CDR3 spans 15 residues. V was shortened by 6 bases and J by 4 bases, with 16 bases between the two germline ends. CDR3 in amino acids: CASRKTGMGYNEQFF. DNA for the CDR3: TGTGCCAGTAGGAAAACAGGGATGGGGTACAATGAGCAGTTCTTC.

The chain uses TRBV3-1 (or the pseudogene TRBV3-2) and TRBJ2-3; D possibly corresponds to TRBD1 (7 bases). The CDR3 is 15 amino acids. Germline CDR1 LGHDT, CDR2 YNNKEL (reference sequence). V lost 2 bases to trimming and J lost 4 bases, with 13 bases between them. The CDR3 reads CASSQRAGGSDTQYF. In nucleotides, the CDR3 is TGTGCCAGCAGCCAACGTGCAGGGGGGTCAGATACGCAGTATTTT.